This T cell receptor (beta chain) derives from a study of cytomegalovirus exposure and HLA in healthy donors. A multiplex PCR was run with 60 Vbeta primers and 13 Jbeta primers. Repertoires were generated with immunoSEQ multiplex PCR, while TCRdb's copy carries only in-frame clones and drops some. Here the sample spans over 200,000 clones, about 74% being singletons. V was trimmed by 1 base and J by 9 bases, leaving 10 bases between them. The CDR3 consists of 13 residues. Per the germline V gene, CDR1 is WNHNN and CDR2 is SYGVQD (reference sequence). The sequenced material came from PBMCs. The TCR sequence derives from a woman aged 25 to 39 in good health and CMV-seronegative. V usage is TRBV10-1 and J usage is TRBJ1-5, with D uncertain. CDR3 sequence reads: CASSEFGEGPQHF. The CDR3 DNA reads as TGCGCCAGCAGTGAGTTCGGGGAAGGGCCCCAGCATTTT.